Each of the 12 T cell receptor beta chains below was sequenced from the same sample in a study of OX40 agonist ivuxolimab in advanced cancers. Only in-frame clones appear in the TCRdb table, and some are missing; sequencing was by immunoSEQ multiplex PCR. Of almost 20,000 clones listed, 83% are singletons. The sample was CD4+ or CD8+ T cells sorted from blood, taken in a trial of the OX40 agonist ivuxolimab. Source of these receptors: an adult with an advanced solid tumor such as melanoma, head and neck, liver or kidney cancer.

In its sample, this clone ranks as medium-sized. This sequence joins TRBV6-4 and TRBJ2-3; 9 bases map to TRBD2. CDR3 length: 15 residues. The junction had 5 bases not matched to a gene; V was cut back by 4 bases and J by 3 bases. From germline, CDR1 is MRHNA and CDR2 SNTAGT. Here the CDR3 reads CASSAGAGGTDTQYF. In DNA, the CDR3 is TGTGCCAGCAGTGCAGGAGCGGGAGGAACAGATACGCAGTATTTT.

V usage is TRBV5-1 and J usage is TRBJ2-7; D gene uncertain. Germline-derived CDR1 and CDR2 are SGHRS and YFSETQ. V shed 5 bases and J shed 3 bases, with 12 bases lying between them. The CDR3 has 13 amino acids. The CDR3 spells CASSGYGDYEQYF. CDR3 DNA: TGCGCCAGCAGTGGCTACGGAGACTACGAGCAGTACTTC.

This clone appeared a few times. This chain joins TRBV7-9 and TRBJ1-2; no clear D. This CDR3 spans 13 amino acids. CDR1 and CDR2 (germline): SEHNR, FQNEAQ (reference sequence). Trimming took 5 bases from V and 2 from J, leaving 9 bases between them. The DNA of the CDR3 is TGTGCCAGCAGCCCGTGGGGAAACTATGGCTACACCTTC. This translates into CASSPWGNYGYTF.

The chain uses TRBV27 and TRBJ2-3, with 7 positions matching TRBD1. There are 14 residues in the CDR3. The germline V gene has CDR1 MNHEY and CDR2 SMNVEV (reference sequence). With V trimmed by 8 bases and J by 0 bases, 5 bases remained unmatched. CDR3 sequence reads: CASFPGQSTDTQYF. CDR3 coding DNA: TGTGCCAGCTTTCCGGGACAGAGCACAGATACGCAGTATTTT.

This chain uses TRBV28 with TRBJ2-7; D ambiguous. The CDR3 length is 16 residues. Trimming took 6 bases from V and 2 from J, leaving 20 bases between them. Germline CDR1 reads MDHEN; CDR2 reads SYDVKM. The CDR3 sequence: CASSLNPGTDPYEQYF. For the CDR3, the DNA is TGTGCCAGCAGCCTCAACCCTGGCACGGACCCCTACGAGCAGTACTTC.

This chain links TRBV27 with TRBJ2-7; possibly TRBD1 for D (6 bases). Trimming left V 5 bases short and J 7 bases short, with 24 bases between. The CDR3 runs 16 residues. Germline assignment: CDR1 MNHEY and CDR2 SMNVEV (reference sequence). DNA for the CDR3: TGTGCCAGCAGTCCCTACGGTCCCAGGGGAATCGCGGAGCAGTACTTC. Translated, it gives CASSPYGPRGIAEQYF.

The chain recombines TRBV28 with TRBJ1-2; 7 nucleotides line up with TRBD1. J was trimmed by 2 bases and V by 4 bases; bases with no gene match: 4. The CDR3 is 14 amino acids. In germline, CDR1 is MDHEN, CDR2 SYDVKM. The CDR3 spells CASSWIQGNYGYTF. CDR3 DNA sequence: TGTGCCAGCAGTTGGATACAGGGGAACTATGGCTACACCTTC.

This clone is a singleton in its sample. The chain is built from TRBV4-1 and TRBJ1-1; TRBD1 matches 11 bases. In germline, CDR1 is MGHRA, CDR2 YSYEKL. V lost 4 bases to trimming and J lost 6 bases; unmatched junction nucleotides: 7. This CDR3 contains 15 residues. This CDR3 is CASSRGQGAESEAFF. The CDR3 DNA reads TGCGCCAGCAGCCGAGGACAGGGGGCTGAGTCTGAAGCTTTCTTT.

This sequence joins TRBV7-6 and TRBJ1-1, with D possibly matching TRBD1 (6 bases). Trimming removed 5 bases at V and 1 base at J, with 11 bases between. CDR1 and CDR2 (germline): SGHVS, FNYEAQ. CDR3 length: 14 residues. In DNA form, the CDR3 reads TGTGCCAGCAGCCGACAGGATGGGAACACTGAAGCTTTCTTT. This codes for CASSRQDGNTEAFF.

J is TRBJ2-5 and V is TRBV27; 10 bases fit TRBD2. Germline V CDR1 and CDR2: MNHEY, SMNVEV (reference sequence). This CDR3 has 15 residues. The junction had 8 bases not matched to a gene; V was cut back by 5 bases and J by 5 bases. CDR3 sequence (DNA): TGTGCCAGCAGTGTCATTAGCGGGGGGCTCGAGACCCAGTACTTC. Residues: CASSVISGGLETQYF.

The chain is built from TRBV4-3 and TRBJ1-2, with 10 bases that match TRBD1. The CDR3 spans 14 residues. Germline assignment: CDR1 LGHNA and CDR2 YSLEER. After removal of 7 bases from V and 4 bases from J, the junction contained 6 bases not matched to a gene. DNA for the CDR3: TGCGCCAGCACCGGGGACAGGGGATCCTATGGCTACACCTTC. It encodes CASTGDRGSYGYTF.

The gene calls are TRBV20-1 and TRBJ1-1, with D possibly matching TRBD1 (6 bases). Germline values: CDR1 DFQATT, CDR2 SNEGSKA (reference sequence). The ends were cut back, 5 bases at V and 6 bases at J, with 10 bases in the middle. The CDR3 is 11 residues long. CDR3 sequence reads: CSAGQMAEAFF. CDR3 DNA: TGCAGTGCTGGACAGATGGCTGAAGCTTTCTTT.